These 5 T cell receptor beta chains share one sample of origin, sequenced in a study of blood T cells in healthy people across ages. Through a sample-barcoded 5' primer and a J-beta primer mix, a second PCR was run for roughly 7 to 12 cycles. TCRdb re-called the 5' RACE reads through MiXCR, storing one row per CDR3 protein. The sample contains 1.6 million or so distinct CDR3 sequences, roughly a third of which appear only once. Sequencing was carried out using blood. Source of these receptors: a woman in her twenties or thirties in good health.

The chain employs TRBV9 and TRBJ2-3; 7 bases match TRBD2. The V gene's germline CDR1 is SGDLS and CDR2 YYNGEE. V lost 1 base to trimming and J lost 2 bases; unmatched junction nucleotides: 10. The CDR3 loop spans 17 amino acids. CDR3: CASSVIPLLATTDTQYF. The CDR3 coding sequence is TGTGCCAGCAGCGTAATCCCCCTACTAGCGACCACAGATACGCAGTATTTT.

This clonotype was counted a few times. Germline is not matched at one junction end, which may reflect a read error. V is TRBV4-1 and J is TRBJ1-2; TRBD1 matches 8 bases. Germline CDR1 is MGHRA and CDR2 is YSYEKL. This CDR3 spans 16 amino acids. The CDR3 spells CASSQTRGRANCGYTF. DNA of the CDR3: TGCGCCAGCAGCCAAACCAGGGGGCGAGCTAACTGTGGCTACACCTTC.

Worth noting for this clonotype: A much bigger clone sits one base away, suggesting this may be a read error. V usage is TRBV11-2 and J usage is TRBJ2-5; possible D gene TRBD2, 5 bases. Germline V CDR1 and CDR2: SGHAT, FQNNGV. CDR3 length equals 15 residues. The CDR3 DNA is TGTGTCAGCAGCTTAGCCGCTAGCTTCGGAGAGACCCAGTACTTC. This translates into CVSSLAASFGETQYF. Together with reference TRBV11-2 and TRBJ2-5, the CDR3 gives the full variable domain: EAGVAQSPRYKIIEKRQSVAFWCNPISGHATLYWYQQILGQGPKLLIQFQNNGVVDDSQLPKDRFSAERLKGVDSTLKIQPAKLEDSAVYLCVSSLAASFGETQYFGPGTRLLVL.

This clonotype was seen many times. The J gene is TRBJ2-1, the V gene TRBV5-5; TRBD1 might be the D (6 bases). With 2 bases removed from V and 3 bases from J, the gap between germline ends came to 21 bases. The CDR3 consists of 18 residues. The germline V gene encodes CDR1 SGHKS and CDR2 YYEKEE (reference sequence). CDR3 sequence: CASSFAAPGQLLYNEQFF. CDR3 nucleotide sequence: TGTGCCAGCAGCTTCGCAGCCCCGGGACAACTCCTCTACAATGAGCAGTTCTTC.

This clonotype was recorded a few times. This chain joins TRBV6-4 and TRBJ2-7; 11 positions agree with TRBD2. With V trimmed by 2 bases and J by 0 bases, 6 bases remained unmatched. This CDR3 spans 17 amino acids. Germline V gene lookup returns CDR1 MRHNA and CDR2 SNTAGT. CDR3 loop: CASSDGLAGHSSYEQYF. In nucleotides, the CDR3 is TGTGCCAGCAGTGACGGACTAGCGGGTCACTCCTCCTACGAGCAGTACTTC.